The table lists the clone carrying this TCR beta chain with a few counts. What it binds is not known. The data derive from a study of blood T cells in healthy people across ages. Overall study findings and caveats: Getting older went along with TCR beta diversity per million T cells dropping roughly linearly.

The CDR3 totals 14 residues. The germline gives CDR1 SGHAT, CDR2 FQNNGV. V gave up 1 base and J gave up 3 bases, with 10 bases separating them. Together with a sample-barcoded 5' primer, a J-beta primer mix was included in a second PCR lasting about 7 to 11 cycles. A template-switch adaptor with 12 random nucleotides tagged each cDNA molecule. TCRdb processed the 5' RACE reads anew with MiXCR; each CDR3 protein has one entry. The repertoire holds about 510,000 distinct CDR3 sequences, with roughly a quarter as singletons. The same data also went into a second study, on T cells of mothers and their children. As reported in that work: Related mother-child pairs shared slightly more overlap than unrelated pairs, but the difference was non-significant. Persisting microchimeric T cell clones went undetected.

What was sequenced was blood. V is TRBV11-2 and J is TRBJ2-7; a weak D match, TRBD2 (5 bases). The source of this sequence is a boy aged 2 to 10 in good health. DNA of the CDR3: TGTGCCAGCAGCTTAGGGGGAGAAGGCTACGAGCAGTACTTC. Protein sequence: CASSLGGEGYEQYF.